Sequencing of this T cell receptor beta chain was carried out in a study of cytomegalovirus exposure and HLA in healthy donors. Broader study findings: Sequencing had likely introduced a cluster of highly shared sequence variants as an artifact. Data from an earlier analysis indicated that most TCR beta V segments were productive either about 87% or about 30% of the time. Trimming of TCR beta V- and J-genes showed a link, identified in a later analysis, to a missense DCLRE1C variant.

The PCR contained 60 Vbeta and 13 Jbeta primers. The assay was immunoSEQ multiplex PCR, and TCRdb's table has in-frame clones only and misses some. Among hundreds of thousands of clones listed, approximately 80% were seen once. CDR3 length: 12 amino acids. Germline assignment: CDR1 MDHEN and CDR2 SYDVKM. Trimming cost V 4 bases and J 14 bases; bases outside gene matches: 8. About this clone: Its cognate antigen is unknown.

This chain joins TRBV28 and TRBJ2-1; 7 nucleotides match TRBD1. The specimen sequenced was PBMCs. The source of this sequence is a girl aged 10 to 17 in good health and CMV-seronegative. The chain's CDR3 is CASSYETGKEFF. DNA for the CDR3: TGTGCCAGCAGTTACGAGACAGGGAAGGAGTTCTTC.